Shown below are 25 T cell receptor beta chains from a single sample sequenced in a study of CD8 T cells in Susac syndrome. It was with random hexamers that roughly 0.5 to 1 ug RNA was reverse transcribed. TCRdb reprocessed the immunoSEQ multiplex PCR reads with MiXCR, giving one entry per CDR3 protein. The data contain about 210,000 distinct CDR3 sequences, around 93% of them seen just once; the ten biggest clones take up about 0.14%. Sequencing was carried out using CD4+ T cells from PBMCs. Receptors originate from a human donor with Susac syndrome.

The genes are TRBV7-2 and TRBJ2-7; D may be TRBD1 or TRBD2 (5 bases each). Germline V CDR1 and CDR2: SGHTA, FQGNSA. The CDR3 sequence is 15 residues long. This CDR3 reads CAWLGPTFVSYEQYF. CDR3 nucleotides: TGTGCTTGGCTGGGACCGACTTTTGTATCCTACGAGCAGTACTTC.

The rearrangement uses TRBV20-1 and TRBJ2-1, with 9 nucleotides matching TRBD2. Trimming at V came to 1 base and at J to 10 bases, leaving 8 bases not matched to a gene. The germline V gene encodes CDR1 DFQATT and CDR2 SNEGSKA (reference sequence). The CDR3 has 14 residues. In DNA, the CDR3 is TGCAGTGCTAGAGGTCCTGCGGGGGGGCAAGAGCAGTTCTTC. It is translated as CSARGPAGGQEQFF.

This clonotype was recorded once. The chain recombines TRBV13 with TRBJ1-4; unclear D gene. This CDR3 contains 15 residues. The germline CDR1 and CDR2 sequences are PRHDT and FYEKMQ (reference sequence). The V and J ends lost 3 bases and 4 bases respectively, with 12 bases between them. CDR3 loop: CASSFHQSGNEKLFF. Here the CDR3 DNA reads TGTGCCAGCAGCTTCCACCAGAGCGGTAATGAAAAACTGTTTTTT. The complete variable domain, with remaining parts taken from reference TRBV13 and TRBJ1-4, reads AAGVIQSPRHLIKEKRETATLKCYPIPRHDTVYWYQQGPGQDPQFLISFYEKMQSDKGSIPDRFSAQQFSDYHSELNMSSLELGDSALYFCASSFHQSGNEKLFFGSGTQLSVL.

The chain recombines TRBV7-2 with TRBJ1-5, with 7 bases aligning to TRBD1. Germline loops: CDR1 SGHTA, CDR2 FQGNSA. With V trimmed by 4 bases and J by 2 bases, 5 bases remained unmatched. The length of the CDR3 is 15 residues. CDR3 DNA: TGTGCCAGCAGCTATAGAACAGGGGGCAATCAGCCCCAGCATTTT. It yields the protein CASSYRTGGNQPQHF.

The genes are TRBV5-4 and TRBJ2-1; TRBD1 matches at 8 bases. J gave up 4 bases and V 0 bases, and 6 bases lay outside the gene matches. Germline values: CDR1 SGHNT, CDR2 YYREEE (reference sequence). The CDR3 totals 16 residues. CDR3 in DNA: TGTGCCAGCAGCTTGGGAGCAGGGGGCGCTTACAATGAGCAGTTCTTC. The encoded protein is CASSLGAGGAYNEQFF.

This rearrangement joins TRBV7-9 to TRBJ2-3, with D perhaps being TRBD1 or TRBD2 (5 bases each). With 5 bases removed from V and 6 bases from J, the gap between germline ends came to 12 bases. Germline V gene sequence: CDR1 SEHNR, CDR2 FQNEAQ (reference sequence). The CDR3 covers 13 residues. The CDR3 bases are TGTGCCAGCAGCCCCGGGACGCGGGATACGCAGTATTTT. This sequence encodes CASSPGTRDTQYF.

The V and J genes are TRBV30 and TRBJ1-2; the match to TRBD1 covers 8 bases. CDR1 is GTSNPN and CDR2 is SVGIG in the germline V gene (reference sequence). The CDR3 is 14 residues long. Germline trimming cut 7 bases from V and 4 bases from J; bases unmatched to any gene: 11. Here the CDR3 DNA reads TGTGCCTTCCCGGACAGGGACAGAATCTATGGCTACACCTTC. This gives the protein CAFPDRDRIYGYTF.

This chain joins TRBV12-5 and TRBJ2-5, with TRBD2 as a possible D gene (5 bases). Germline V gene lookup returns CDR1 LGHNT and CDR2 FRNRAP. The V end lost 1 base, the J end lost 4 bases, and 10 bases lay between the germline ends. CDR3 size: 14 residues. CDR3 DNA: TGTGCTAGTGGTTTGGCCTGGACTGGAGAGACCCAGTACTTC. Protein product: CASGLAWTGETQYF. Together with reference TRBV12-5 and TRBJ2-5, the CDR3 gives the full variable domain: DARVTQTPRHKVTEMGQEVTMRCQPILGHNTVFWYRQTMMQGLELLAYFRNRAPLDDSGMPKDRFSAEMPDATLATLKIQPSEPRDSAVYFCASGLAWTGETQYFGPGTRLLVL.

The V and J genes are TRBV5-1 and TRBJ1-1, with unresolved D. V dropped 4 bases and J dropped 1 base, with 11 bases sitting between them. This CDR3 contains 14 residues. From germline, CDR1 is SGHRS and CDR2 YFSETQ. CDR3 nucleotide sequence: TGCGCCAGCAGCCCTGGGAGGGAGAACACTGAAGCTTTCTTT. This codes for CASSPGRENTEAFF.

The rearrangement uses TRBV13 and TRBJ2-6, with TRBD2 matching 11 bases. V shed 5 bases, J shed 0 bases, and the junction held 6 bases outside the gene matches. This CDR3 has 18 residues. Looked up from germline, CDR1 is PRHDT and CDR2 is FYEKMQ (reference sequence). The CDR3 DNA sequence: TGTGCCAGCAGCCCGGGACTAGCGGTCCCCTCTGGGGCCAACGTCCTGACTTTC. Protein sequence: CASSPGLAVPSGANVLTF.

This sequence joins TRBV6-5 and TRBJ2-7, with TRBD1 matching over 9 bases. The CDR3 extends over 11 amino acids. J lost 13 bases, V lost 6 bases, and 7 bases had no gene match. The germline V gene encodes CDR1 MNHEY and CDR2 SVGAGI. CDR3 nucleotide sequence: TGTGCCAGCAGGGGACAGGGAGAGCTCTACTTC. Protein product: CASRGQGELYF.

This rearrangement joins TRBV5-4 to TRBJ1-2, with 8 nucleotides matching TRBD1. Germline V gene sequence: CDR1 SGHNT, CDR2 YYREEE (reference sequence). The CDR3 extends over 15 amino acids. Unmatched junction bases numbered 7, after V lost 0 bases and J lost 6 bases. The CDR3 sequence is CASSLANRGKHGYTF. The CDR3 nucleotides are TGTGCCAGCAGCTTGGCCAACAGGGGGAAGCATGGCTACACCTTC.

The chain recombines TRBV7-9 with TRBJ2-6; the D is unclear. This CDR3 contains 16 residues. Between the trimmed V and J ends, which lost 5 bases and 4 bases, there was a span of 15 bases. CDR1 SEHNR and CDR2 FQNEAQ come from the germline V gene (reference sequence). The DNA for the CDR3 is TGTGCCAGCAGCCCGGATAGAGCAGACGGGGCCAACGTCCTGACTTTC. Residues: CASSPDRADGANVLTF. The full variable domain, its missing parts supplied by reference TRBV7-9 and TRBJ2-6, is DTGVSQNPRHKITKRGQNVTFRCDPISEHNRLYWYRQTLGQGPEFLTYFQNEAQLEKSRLLSDRFSAERPKGSFSTLEIQRTEQGDSAMYLCASSPDRADGANVLTFGAGSRLTVL.

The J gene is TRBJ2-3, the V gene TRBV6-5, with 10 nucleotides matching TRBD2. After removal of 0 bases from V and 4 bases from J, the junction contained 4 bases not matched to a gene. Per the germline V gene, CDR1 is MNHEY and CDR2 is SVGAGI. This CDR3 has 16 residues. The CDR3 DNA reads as TGTGCCAGCAGTTACTCGAGCGGGGGGGGAGCAGATACGCAGTATTTT. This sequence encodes CASSYSSGGGADTQYF.

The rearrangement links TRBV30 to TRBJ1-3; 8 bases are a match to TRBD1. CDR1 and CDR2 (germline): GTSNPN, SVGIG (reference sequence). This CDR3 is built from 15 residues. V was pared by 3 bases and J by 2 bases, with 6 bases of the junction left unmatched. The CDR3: CAWRSRGRPGNTIYF. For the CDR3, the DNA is TGTGCCTGGAGAAGCAGGGGGCGCCCTGGAAACACCATATATTTT.

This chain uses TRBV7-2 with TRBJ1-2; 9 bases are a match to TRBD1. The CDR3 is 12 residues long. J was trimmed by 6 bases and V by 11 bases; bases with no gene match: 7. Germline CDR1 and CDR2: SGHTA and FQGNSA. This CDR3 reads CAALDRGNGYTF. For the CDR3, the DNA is TGTGCCGCCCTGGACAGGGGCAATGGCTACACCTTC.

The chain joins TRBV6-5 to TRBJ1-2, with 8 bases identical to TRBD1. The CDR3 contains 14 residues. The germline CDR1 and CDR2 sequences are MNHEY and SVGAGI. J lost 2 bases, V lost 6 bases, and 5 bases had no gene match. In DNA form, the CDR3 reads TGTGCCAGCAGGCGTAGACAGGGGAACTATGGCTACACCTTC. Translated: CASRRRQGNYGYTF.

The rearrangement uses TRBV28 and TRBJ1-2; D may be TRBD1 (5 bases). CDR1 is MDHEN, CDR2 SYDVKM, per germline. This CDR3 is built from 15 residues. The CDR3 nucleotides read TGTACTACGGGACCCTCGCGAGGCTCCCGTTATGGCTACACCTTC. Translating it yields CTTGPSRGSRYGYTF.

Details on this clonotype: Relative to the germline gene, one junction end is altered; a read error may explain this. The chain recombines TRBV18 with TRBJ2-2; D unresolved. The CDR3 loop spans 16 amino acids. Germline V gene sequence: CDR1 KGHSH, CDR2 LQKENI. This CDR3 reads CASSPQTTSGTGELFF. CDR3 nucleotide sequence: TGTGCCAGCTCCCCACAGACAACATCGGGCACCGGGGAGCTGTTTTTT.

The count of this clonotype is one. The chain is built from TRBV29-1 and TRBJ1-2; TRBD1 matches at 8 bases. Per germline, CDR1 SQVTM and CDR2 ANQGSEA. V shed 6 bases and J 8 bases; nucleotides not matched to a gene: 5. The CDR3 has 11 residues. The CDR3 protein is CSVTGGQGYTF. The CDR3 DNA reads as TGCAGCGTCACAGGGGGGCAAGGCTACACCTTC.

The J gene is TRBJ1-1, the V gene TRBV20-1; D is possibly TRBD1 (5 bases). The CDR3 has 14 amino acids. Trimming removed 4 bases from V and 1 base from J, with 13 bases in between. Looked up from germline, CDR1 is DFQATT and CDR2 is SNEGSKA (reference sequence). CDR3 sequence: CSANSDNENTEAFF. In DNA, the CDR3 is TGCAGTGCTAACTCGGACAACGAGAACACTGAAGCTTTCTTT.

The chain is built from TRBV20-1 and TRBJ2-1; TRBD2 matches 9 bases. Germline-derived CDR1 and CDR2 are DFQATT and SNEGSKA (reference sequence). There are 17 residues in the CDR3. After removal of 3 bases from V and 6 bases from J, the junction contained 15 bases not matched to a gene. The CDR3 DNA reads TGCAGTGCTAGTTCCCCCGGCGGGGGGGTGAAGGGCAATGAGCAGTTCTTC. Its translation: CSASSPGGGVKGNEQFF.

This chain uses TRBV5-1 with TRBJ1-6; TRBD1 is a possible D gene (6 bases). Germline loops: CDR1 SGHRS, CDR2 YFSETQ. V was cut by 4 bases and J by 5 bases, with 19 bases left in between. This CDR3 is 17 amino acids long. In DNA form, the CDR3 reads TGCGCCAGCAGCCTAATAGGACAGCAATCAGATAATTCACCCCTCCACTTT. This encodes CASSLIGQQSDNSPLHF.

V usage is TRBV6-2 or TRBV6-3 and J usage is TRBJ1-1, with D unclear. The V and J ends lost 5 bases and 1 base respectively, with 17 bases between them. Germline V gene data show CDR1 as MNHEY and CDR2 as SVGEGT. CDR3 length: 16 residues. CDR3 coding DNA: TGTGCCAGCAGTCGCGACATTCTGCGGCGGAACACTGAAGCTTTCTTT. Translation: CASSRDILRRNTEAFF.

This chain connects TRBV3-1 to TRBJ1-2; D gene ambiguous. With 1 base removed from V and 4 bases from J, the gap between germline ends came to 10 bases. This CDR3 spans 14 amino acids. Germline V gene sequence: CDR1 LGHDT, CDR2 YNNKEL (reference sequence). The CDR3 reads CASSQGSFSYGYTF. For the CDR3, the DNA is TGTGCCAGCAGCCAAGGAAGCTTCAGCTATGGCTACACCTTC.